These 22 T cell receptor beta chains came from one sample sequenced in a study of cytomegalovirus exposure and HLA in healthy donors. The PCR made use of 60 Vbeta and 13 Jbeta primers. The repertoire was sequenced with immunoSEQ multiplex PCR; TCRdb's copy has only in-frame clones and lacks some. The sample yields under 150,000 clones, more than 75% seen once. The sequenced sample consisted of PBMCs. The receptors here all came from a man between 18 and 35 years old in good health and CMV-seronegative.

The genes are TRBV6-6 and TRBJ2-4; 7 nucleotides match TRBD2. Per the germline V gene, CDR1 is MNHNY and CDR2 is SVGAGI (reference sequence). After removal of 5 bases from V and 7 bases from J, the junction contained 8 bases not matched to a gene. This CDR3 has 14 amino acids. The CDR3 DNA sequence: TGTGCCAGCAGTCCGACCGGGACTACCAACATTCAGTACTTC. Its translation is CASSPTGTTNIQYF.

V gene TRBV9 combines with J gene TRBJ2-5; 8 bases align to TRBD2. CDR3 length: 13 amino acids. From germline, CDR1 is SGDLS and CDR2 YYNGEE. The J segment lost 4 bases and the V segment lost 2 bases, leaving 1 base of the junction unmatched. In DNA form, the CDR3 reads TGTGCCAGCAGCGTCGGACTAGCAGAGACCCAGTACTTC. It specifies CASSVGLAETQYF. The full variable domain, completed using reference TRBV9 and TRBJ2-5, is DSGVTQTPKHLITATGQRVTLRCSPRSGDLSVYWYQQSLDQGLQFLIQYYNGEERAKGNILERFSAQQFPDLHSELNLSSLELGDSALYFCASSVGLAETQYFGPGTRLLVL.

The rearrangement links TRBV9 to TRBJ1-1; D perhaps matches TRBD1 (6 bases). Germline V lookup: CDR1 SGDLS, CDR2 YYNGEE. The CDR3 runs to 14 residues. Trimming left V 1 base short and J 1 base short, with 8 bases between. The CDR3: CASSVQGTNTEAFF. Written as DNA, the CDR3 is TGTGCCAGCAGCGTACAGGGGACGAACACTGAAGCTTTCTTT.

This rearrangement joins TRBV21-1 to TRBJ1-5; TRBD1 is the table's D call, not checked against the DNA. TRBV21-1 is labeled a pseudogene. This CDR3 comprises 18 residues. The CDR3 loop is CASSTGQGAIVSNQPQHF. In DNA form, the CDR3 reads TGTGCCAGCAGCACAGGACAGGGCGCCATAGTGAGCAATCAGCCCCAGCATTTT.

This clone occurred a few times. J is TRBJ1-5 and V is TRBV18, with 10 nucleotides matching TRBD1. V lost 5 bases and J lost 7; bases outside the gene matches: 11. Germline V CDR1 and CDR2: KGHSH, LQKENI. This CDR3 has 16 amino acids. The CDR3 region has the DNA TGTGCCAGCTCAGCCGGGACAGGGGAGCGTAGCCAGCCCCAGCATTTT. Translated: CASSAGTGERSQPQHF.

This clone was seen a single time. This chain joins TRBV6-5 and TRBJ1-3; 7 nucleotides agree with TRBD1. V was clipped by 5 bases and J by 8 bases; unmatched bases: 12. The CDR3 has 15 amino acids. Germline V gene lookup returns CDR1 MNHEY and CDR2 SVGAGI. CDR3 nucleotide sequence: TGTGCCAGCAGTCAATGGACAGGATTAAGAGACACCATATATTTT. This encodes CASSQWTGLRDTIYF.

This clone has a handful of counts. The V call is TRBV5-1, the J call TRBJ1-2; the D gene is possibly TRBD1 (6 bases). The V gene lost 0 bases and the J gene lost 6 bases, with 9 bases spanning the gap. Germline-derived CDR1 and CDR2 are SGHRS and YFSETQ. This CDR3 has 13 amino acids. The CDR3 region has the DNA TGCGCCAGCAGCTTGGGGGGGGGCGATGGCTACACCTTC. It translates to CASSLGGGDGYTF.

The chain is built from TRBV15 and TRBJ2-7, with 14 positions matching TRBD2. This CDR3 region has 16 residues. Germline values: CDR1 LNHNV, CDR2 YYDKDF (reference sequence). J gave up 6 bases and V 4 bases, and 8 bases lay outside the gene matches. CDR3 in DNA: TGTGCCACCAGCAAAGGGACTAGCGGGGGAATGGTCGAGCAGTACTTC. Translation gives CATSKGTSGGMVEQYF.

The CDR3 sequence is CATSSLMAGTIIYEQYF. The CDR3 DNA is TGTGCCACCAGCAGTCTCATGGCCGGGACTATAATCTACGAGCAGTACTTC. The rearrangement uses TRBV15 and TRBJ2-5; 7 nucleotides agree with TRBD2. The closer fit of TRBJ2-7 to the DNA end suggests the J call may be wrong. Germline CDR1 LNHNV, CDR2 YYDKDF (reference sequence). The CDR3 is made up of 17 amino acids.

V is TRBV7-9 and J is TRBJ2-5, with D perhaps matching TRBD2 (5 bases). Deletions cut 10 bases from V and 5 bases from J, with 20 bases between. Germline V gene sequence: CDR1 SEHNR, CDR2 FQNEAQ (reference sequence). This CDR3 contains 14 residues. For the CDR3, the DNA is TGTGCCACCTCACAGTTGGGAGTTCTGGAGACCCAGTACTTC. It codes for CATSQLGVLETQYF. Full variable domain (missing parts from reference TRBV7-9 and TRBJ2-5): DTGVSQNPRHKITKRGQNVTFRCDPISEHNRLYWYRQTLGQGPEFLTYFQNEAQLEKSRLLSDRFSAERPKGSFSTLEIQRTEQGDSAMYLCATSQLGVLETQYFGPGTRLLVL.

This clone was counted a few times. The V and J genes are TRBV5-6 and TRBJ1-6; D possibly corresponds to TRBD1 (6 bases). The V gene's germline CDR1 is SGHDT and CDR2 YYEEEE. CDR3 size: 18 residues. V lost 0 bases and J lost 0, with 13 bases in between. CDR3 sequence: CASSLAGHSFSYNSPLHF. The DNA of the CDR3 is TGTGCCAGCAGCTTGGCGGGACACTCATTCTCCTATAATTCACCCCTCCACTTT.

The chain joins TRBV10-2 to TRBJ2-5; 12 bases align to TRBD2. Trimming cost V 4 bases and J 5 bases; bases outside gene matches: 5. The germline V gene encodes CDR1 WSHSY and CDR2 SAAADI. The CDR3 has 15 residues. CDR3 loop: CASSGALAGGETQYF. The CDR3 bases are TGCGCCAGCAGTGGGGCCCTAGCGGGAGGGGAGACCCAGTACTTC.

The chain carries TRBV7-9 and TRBJ1-2; 7 nucleotides agree with TRBD1. This CDR3 has 18 amino acids. Germline V gene data show CDR1 as SEHNR and CDR2 as FQNEAQ (reference sequence). The J segment lost 4 bases and the V segment lost 3 bases, leaving 17 bases of the junction unmatched. In nucleotides, the CDR3 is TGTGCCAGCAGCTTCGACCTCAAGGGACAGCTCACCGTCTATGGCTACACCTTC. This encodes CASSFDLKGQLTVYGYTF.

The genes are TRBV5-4 and TRBJ2-5, with D perhaps matching TRBD1 (8 bases). Germline V gene data show CDR1 as SGHNT and CDR2 as YYREEE (reference sequence). The CDR3 loop spans 15 amino acids. V gave up 4 bases and J gave up 9 bases, with 22 bases separating them. The CDR3 here is CASSTVRGDRLSQYF. The CDR3 region has the DNA TGTGCCAGCAGCACGGTCCGGGGGGACAGGCTCTCCCAGTACTTC.

The V and J genes are TRBV4-3 and TRBJ1-4; a weak D match, TRBD1 (6 bases). Trimming removed 0 bases at V and 5 bases at J, with 16 bases between. Germline V gene lookup returns CDR1 LGHNA and CDR2 YSLEER. The CDR3 has 17 amino acids. The CDR3 nucleotides are TGCGCCAGCAGCCAAGAGTTCTGGGGGCAGCAAAATGAAAAACTGTTTTTT. Translation: CASSQEFWGQQNEKLFF.

This clone was counted once. The junction departs from the called germline gene at one end, perhaps through a read error. The genes are TRBV7-9 and TRBJ2-3; 13 bases align to TRBD2. CDR1 and CDR2 from the germline V gene are SEHNR and FQNEAQ (reference sequence). This CDR3 has 16 residues. Here the CDR3 reads CSSSVGLAGAGDTQYF. The CDR3 DNA follows: TGTTCCAGCAGCGTCGGACTAGCGGGGGCGGGAGATACGCAGTATTTT. Combining the CDR3 with reference TRBV7-9 and TRBJ2-3 gives the whole variable domain DTGVSQNPRHKITKRGQNVTFRCDPISEHNRLYWYRQTLGQGPEFLTYFQNEAQLEKSRLLSDRFSAERPKGSFSTLEIQRTEQGDSAMYLCSSSVGLAGAGDTQYFGPGTRLTVL.

V gene TRBV7-8 combines with J gene TRBJ2-1, with 9 bases lining up with TRBD2. The germline CDR1 and CDR2 sequences are SGHVS and FQNEAQ. Trimming cost V 5 bases and J 6 bases; bases outside gene matches: 8. The CDR3 has 15 amino acids. DNA for the CDR3: TGTGCCAGCAGCCCGCGGGGGGGCAGCCCCAATGAGCAGTTCTTC. Residues: CASSPRGGSPNEQFF. The full variable domain, in which reference TRBV7-8 and TRBJ2-1 provide the parts outside the CDR3, is GAGVSQSPRYKVAKRGQDVALRCDPISGHVSLFWYQQALGQGPEFLTYFQNEAQLDKSGLPSDRFFAERPEGSVSTLKIQRTQQEDSAVYLCASSPRGGSPNEQFFGPGTRLTVL.

The chain has TRBV18 and TRBJ1-1, with D possibly being TRBD1 (6 bases). V gave up 1 base and J gave up 3 bases, with 12 bases separating them. Per germline, CDR1 KGHSH and CDR2 LQKENI. The CDR3 is 15 amino acids. Written as DNA, the CDR3 is TGTGCCAGCTCACCACGTCTGGGGGCGGACACTGAAGCTTTCTTT. Protein sequence: CASSPRLGADTEAFF.

The CDR3 reads CASSLSLLNTEAFF. The DNA of the CDR3 is TGTGCCAGCAGCTTATCCCTTTTGAACACTGAAGCTTTCTTT. J is TRBJ1-1 and V is TRBV7-9; D gene ambiguous. This CDR3 is 14 amino acids long. CDR1 and CDR2 from the germline V gene are SEHNR and FQNEAQ (reference sequence). V lost 2 bases and J 0 bases, leaving 7 bases between the germline ends. Looking up the rest from reference TRBV7-9 and TRBJ1-1 gives the full variable domain: DTGVSQNPRHKITKRGQNVTFRCDPISEHNRLYWYRQTLGQGPEFLTYFQNEAQLEKSRLLSDRFSAERPKGSFSTLEIQRTEQGDSAMYLCASSLSLLNTEAFFGQGTRLTVV.

In this sample, this clone turned up once. The gene calls are TRBV9 and TRBJ2-1, with 8 nucleotides matching TRBD1. The germline CDR1 and CDR2 sequences are SGDLS and YYNGEE. This CDR3 is built from 15 residues. V dropped 3 bases and J dropped 1; count of bases not matched to a gene: 3. Written as DNA, the CDR3 is TGTGCCAGCAGCGAGGACAGGGTGTCCTACAATGAGCAGTTCTTC. Its protein is CASSEDRVSYNEQFF.

V is TRBV10-2 and J is TRBJ2-1; 14 nucleotides match TRBD2. In germline, CDR1 is WSHSY, CDR2 SAAADI. The CDR3 covers 14 residues. With 8 bases clipped from V and 6 bases from J, the junction kept 3 bases outside the gene matches. Written as DNA, the CDR3 is TGCGCCAGCCGACTAGCGGGGGGGCCCAATGAGCAGTTCTTC. Its protein product is CASRLAGGPNEQFF.

A word on this clone: Germline is not matched at one junction end, which may reflect a read error. V gene TRBV7-9 combines with J gene TRBJ2-1; D may be TRBD1 (6 bases). There are 14 residues in the CDR3. Germline V gene lookup returns CDR1 SEHNR and CDR2 FQNEAQ (reference sequence). CDR3 DNA: TGTTCCAGCAGCTCCTCCGGCAGGGGCAATGAGCAGTTCTTC. Protein sequence: CSSSSSGRGNEQFF.